This TCR beta chain emerged from a study of CD8 T cells in ankylosing spondylitis. TCRdb reanalysed the 5' RACE reads using MiXCR and keeps one entry per CDR3 protein. Counted here are a few hundred thousand distinct CDR3 sequences, approximately 10% occurring once; the ten biggest clones make up roughly 9.2%. This clonotype was recorded many times. The TCR comes from a female donor with ankylosing spondylitis or in good health (not recorded which). The sequenced sample was blood, either unsorted or a sorted T cell fraction (not recorded which).

This chain's CDR3 is CATSALRRFSPKSGGLYEQYF. CDR3 in DNA: TGTGCCACCAGTGCATTGAGGAGGTTTTCGCCGAAAAGCGGGGGACTATACGAGCAGTACTTC. The chain combines TRBV24-1 with TRBJ2-7; 8 nucleotides line up with TRBD2. Germline V gives CDR1 KGHDR, CDR2 SFDVKD. With 5 bases clipped from V and 4 bases from J, the junction kept 27 bases outside the gene matches. This CDR3 contains 21 residues.